This T cell receptor (beta chain) was identified in a study of radiotherapy plus CTLA-4 blockade in lung cancer. General study points: How blood T cell clones changed early, along with interferon-beta, reportedly forecast response best. Peripheral blood showed expansion of tumor-derived TCR clones after radiotherapy and ipilimumab.

Clones were read by immunoSEQ multiplex PCR, and TCRdb kept only the in-frame ones, dropping some. The data show about 59,000 clones, 70% to 80% seen once. The CDR3 loop spans 14 amino acids. Per the germline V gene, CDR1 is SNHLY and CDR2 is FYNNEI. J lost 0 bases, V lost 4 bases, and 1 base had no gene match. Points on this clone: Its target is unknown.

This receptor was obtained from a human donor with non-small cell lung cancer whose response to radiotherapy plus ipilimumab could not be evaluated. Sequenced material: peripheral blood, taken from a patient treated with radiotherapy plus ipilimumab. The chain couples TRBV2 to TRBJ2-7; 9 nucleotides match TRBD2. The CDR3 loop reads CASSVSGSSYEQYF. The CDR3 DNA is TGTGCCAGCAGTGTTAGCGGGAGCTCCTACGAGCAGTACTTC.